These T cell receptor beta chains were read from a single sample in a study of T cell repertoires in cytomegalovirus infection. TCRdb used MiXCR to reprocess the reads, holding one entry per CDR3 protein. The sample has about 920,000 distinct CDR3 sequences, 30% to 40% seen once. These receptors have no identified antigens. The material sequenced was cultured CD8+ T cells from PBMCs, taken from culture after CMV antigen stimulation. The origin of the receptors is a human donor in good health (CMV status not recorded). Some clones in this sample may be carry-over from other donors' samples. Each CDR3 is given without its conserved first and last residue.

len: 14
j_gene: TRBJ2-5
v_gene: TRBV13
CDR3aa: ASSLASSGVQETQY

len: 10
j_gene: TRBJ1-1
v_gene: TRBV12-5
CDR3aa: ASGSRNTEAF

len: 14
j_gene: TRBJ2-1
v_gene: TRBV24-1
CDR3aa: ATQATRVANYNEQF

len: 11
j_gene: TRBJ2-1
v_gene: TRBV7-2
CDR3aa: ASSPPGGDEQF

len: 12
j_gene: TRBJ1-5
v_gene: TRBV2
CDR3aa: ASRGQGANQPQH

len: 13
j_gene: TRBJ1-4
v_gene: TRBV18
CDR3aa: ASSTAASTNEKLF

len: 13
j_gene: TRBJ1-2
v_gene: TRBV27
CDR3aa: ASSIYRDMARGYT

len: 16
j_gene: TRBJ2-1
v_gene: TRBV3-1
CDR3aa: ASSQDQFGGIPYNEQF

len: 14
j_gene: TRBJ2-3
v_gene: TRBV5-1
CDR3aa: ASSFTTQDLTDTQY

len: 17
j_gene: TRBJ2-3
v_gene: TRBV28
CDR3aa: ASSDSARTSGGRTDTQY

len: 11
j_gene: TRBJ2-5
v_gene: TRBV7-9
CDR3aa: ASSSGFRETQY

len: 11
j_gene: TRBJ1-4
v_gene: TRBV6-5
CDR3aa: ASRTGRVGELF

len: 11
j_gene: TRBJ2-1
v_gene: TRBV20-1
CDR3aa: SAPIGLLNEQF

len: 12
j_gene: TRBJ2-3
v_gene: TRBV2
CDR3aa: ASIGSGGADTQY

len: 13
j_gene: TRBJ2-1
v_gene: TRBV4-3
CDR3aa: ASSQGTGVDNEQF

len: 13
j_gene: TRBJ1-4
v_gene: TRBV7-9
CDR3aa: ASSLIDPTNEKLF

len: 9
j_gene: TRBJ1-1
v_gene: TRBV12-3/TRBV12-4
CDR3aa: ASSLATEAF

len: 13
j_gene: TRBJ2-5
v_gene: TRBV14
CDR3aa: ASRTTSGGEETQY

len: 11
j_gene: TRBJ1-1
v_gene: TRBV19
CDR3aa: ASSIHGVTEAF

len: 11
j_gene: TRBJ2-7
v_gene: TRBV7-9
CDR3aa: ASSPGQGFEQY

len: 10
j_gene: TRBJ2-7
v_gene: TRBV19
CDR3aa: ASRNDRYEQY

len: 12
j_gene: TRBJ1-1
v_gene: TRBV7-3
CDR3aa: ASRPSGERTEAF

len: 16
j_gene: TRBJ1-3
v_gene: TRBV20-1
CDR3aa: SAREGPTGPDSGNTIY

len: 12
j_gene: TRBJ2-3
v_gene: TRBV5-1
CDR3aa: ASSARGGPDTQY

len: 12
j_gene: TRBJ2-2
v_gene: TRBV27
CDR3aa: ASRTGRETGELF

len: 14
j_gene: TRBJ2-2
v_gene: TRBV7-6
CDR3aa: ASSFGLGLNTGELF

len: 13
j_gene: TRBJ2-2
v_gene: TRBV28
CDR3aa: ASSLRGRTTGELF

len: 14
j_gene: TRBJ2-2
v_gene: TRBV7-2
CDR3aa: ASSFTSGALSGELF

len: 14
j_gene: TRBJ1-6
v_gene: TRBV27
CDR3aa: ASTQAFSSYNSPLH

len: 14
j_gene: TRBJ2-7
v_gene: TRBV4-1
CDR3aa: ASSQDGPGTTVEQY

len: 11
j_gene: TRBJ2-1
v_gene: TRBV5-5
CDR3aa: ASTADRVNEQF